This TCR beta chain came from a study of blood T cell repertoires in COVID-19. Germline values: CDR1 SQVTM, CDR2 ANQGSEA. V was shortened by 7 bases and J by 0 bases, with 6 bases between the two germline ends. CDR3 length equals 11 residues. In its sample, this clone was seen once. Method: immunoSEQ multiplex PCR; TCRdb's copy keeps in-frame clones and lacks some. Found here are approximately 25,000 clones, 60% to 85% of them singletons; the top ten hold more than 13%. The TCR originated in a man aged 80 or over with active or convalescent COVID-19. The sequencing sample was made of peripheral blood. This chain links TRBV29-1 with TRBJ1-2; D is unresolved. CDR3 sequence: CSANTNYGYTF. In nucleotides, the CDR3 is TGCAGCGCGAACACTAACTATGGCTACACCTTC.